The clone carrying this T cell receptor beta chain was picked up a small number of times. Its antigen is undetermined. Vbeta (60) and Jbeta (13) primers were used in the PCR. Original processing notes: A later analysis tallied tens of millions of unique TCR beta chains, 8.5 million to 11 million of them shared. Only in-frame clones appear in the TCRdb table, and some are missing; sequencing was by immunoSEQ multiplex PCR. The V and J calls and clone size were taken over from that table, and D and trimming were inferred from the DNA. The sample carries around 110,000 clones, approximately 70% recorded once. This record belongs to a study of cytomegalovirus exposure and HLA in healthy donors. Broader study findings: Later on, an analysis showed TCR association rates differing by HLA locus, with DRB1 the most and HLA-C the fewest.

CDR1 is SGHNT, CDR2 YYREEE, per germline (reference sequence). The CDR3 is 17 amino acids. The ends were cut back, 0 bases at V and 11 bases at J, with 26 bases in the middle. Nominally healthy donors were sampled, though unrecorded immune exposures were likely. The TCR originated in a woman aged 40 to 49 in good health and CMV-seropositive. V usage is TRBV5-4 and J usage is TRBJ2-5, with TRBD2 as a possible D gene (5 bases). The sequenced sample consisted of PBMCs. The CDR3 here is CASSLGARVTEDGEQYF. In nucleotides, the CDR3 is TGTGCCAGCAGCTTGGGGGCCCGCGTCACCGAAGACGGGGAGCAGTACTTC.